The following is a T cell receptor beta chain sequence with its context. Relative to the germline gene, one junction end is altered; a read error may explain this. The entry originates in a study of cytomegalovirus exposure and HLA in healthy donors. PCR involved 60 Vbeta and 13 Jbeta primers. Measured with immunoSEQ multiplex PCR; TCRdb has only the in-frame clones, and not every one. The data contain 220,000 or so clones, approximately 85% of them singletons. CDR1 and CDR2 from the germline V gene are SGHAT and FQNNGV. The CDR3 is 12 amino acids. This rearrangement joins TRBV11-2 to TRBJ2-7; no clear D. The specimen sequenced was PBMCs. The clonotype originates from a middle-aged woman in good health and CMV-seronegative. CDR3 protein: CASSLELVEQYF. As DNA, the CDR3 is TGTGCCAGCAGCCTAGAGCTAGTCGAGCAGTACTTC. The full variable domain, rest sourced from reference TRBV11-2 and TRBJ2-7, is EAGVAQSPRYKIIEKRQSVAFWCNPISGHATLYWYQQILGQGPKLLIQFQNNGVVDDSQLPKDRFSAERLKGVDSTLKIQPAKLEDSAVYLCASSLELVEQYFGPGTRLTVT.